The sequence of this T cell receptor (beta chain) was determined in a study of immune evolution from preneoplasia to lung adenocarcinoma. The wider study: HLA loss of heterozygosity: about 7% AIS, about 15% MIA, about 35% ADC, none AAH.

H&E slides confirmed each diagnosis, reviewed by two pathologists independently. After pathologic assessment, macro-dissection selected premalignant or tumor cells for extraction. The germline V gene has CDR1 SNHLY and CDR2 FYNNEI. V dropped 6 bases and J dropped 4; count of bases not matched to a gene: 10. CDR3 length: 17 residues. The table came from immunoSEQ multiplex PCR; TCRdb's copy has only in-frame clones and leaves some out. Among around 39,000 clones listed, about 74% were seen once. As to this clone: As yet, its antigen is unknown.

Study-wide findings and caveats: From normal lung to invasive adenocarcinoma, top clone frequencies appeared to decrease.

This clonotype was sampled from a person between 55 and 69 years old with lung adenocarcinoma. This chain connects TRBV2 to TRBJ2-6; 9 nucleotides align to TRBD1. The source material was FFPE invasive lung adenocarcinoma tissue. CDR3 sequence (DNA): TGTGCCAGCAGAAGGGCAGGACAGGGGTCCGGGGCCAACGTCCTGACTTTC. Translation: CASRRAGQGSGANVLTF.